This T cell receptor (beta chain) was identified during a study of blood T cell repertoires in COVID-19. Study-wide context: Samples taken during acute and convalescent COVID-19 were collected in the United States, Italy and Spain. From T cells, B-cell-depleted T cells, or PBMCs came the material, which was cDNA or gDNA.

Per the authors' pipeline: Amplification with reference gene primers provided the estimates of nucleated cell counts. The data were produced by immunoSEQ multiplex PCR, yet TCRdb's version contains in-frame clones alone and is incomplete. The V and J calls and the clone size are those of that table, but D and trimming were determined from the DNA. The sample holds 150,000 to 200,000 clones, around 90% seen once. This CDR3 comprises 15 residues. The germline gives CDR1 LNHDA, CDR2 SQIVND (reference sequence). V lost 10 bases to trimming and J lost 5 bases, with 21 bases between them. The rearrangement joins TRBV19 to TRBJ2-1; D is perhaps TRBD2 (6 bases). The sample consisted of peripheral blood. The receptor was isolated from a human donor in a cohort sampled during active COVID-19. CDR3 sequence: CATKGGAPRDNEQFF. The CDR3 nucleotides read TGTGCCACTAAAGGAGGGGCCCCCCGGGACAATGAGCAGTTCTTC.